This T cell receptor beta chain is from a study of blood T cell repertoires in COVID-19. Some clones are missing from TCRdb's copy, which holds only in-frame ones; the method was immunoSEQ multiplex PCR. Found here are more than 400,000 clones, roughly 91% of them singletons; the top ten hold approximately 0.65%. This CDR3 is 16 amino acids long. Germline V gene data show CDR1 as LNHNV and CDR2 as YYDKDF (reference sequence). V lost 2 bases, J lost 1 base, and 12 bases lay in between. Clinical history reported by participants formed the basis on which cohorts were assigned. The TCR sequence derives from a man younger than 35 who had recovered from COVID-19. Sequencing was performed on PBMCs or T cells enriched from blood (not recorded which). The J gene is TRBJ2-4, the V gene TRBV15, with D perhaps matching TRBD2 (6 bases). CDR3 sequence (DNA): TGTGCCACCAGCAGACAGGGTGCGGGGGCCAAAAACATTCAGTACTTC. Its translation is CATSRQGAGAKNIQYF.